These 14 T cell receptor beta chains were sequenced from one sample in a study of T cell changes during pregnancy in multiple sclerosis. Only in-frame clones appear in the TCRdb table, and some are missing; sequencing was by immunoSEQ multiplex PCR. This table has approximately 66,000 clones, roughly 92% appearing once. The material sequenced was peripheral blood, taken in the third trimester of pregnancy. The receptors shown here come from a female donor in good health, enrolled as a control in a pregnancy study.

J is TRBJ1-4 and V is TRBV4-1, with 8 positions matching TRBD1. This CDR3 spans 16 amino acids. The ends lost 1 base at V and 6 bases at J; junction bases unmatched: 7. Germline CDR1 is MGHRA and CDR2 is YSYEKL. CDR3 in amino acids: CASSQVPTGADEKLFF. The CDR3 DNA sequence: TGCGCCAGCAGCCAAGTCCCGACAGGGGCGGATGAAAAACTGTTTTTT.

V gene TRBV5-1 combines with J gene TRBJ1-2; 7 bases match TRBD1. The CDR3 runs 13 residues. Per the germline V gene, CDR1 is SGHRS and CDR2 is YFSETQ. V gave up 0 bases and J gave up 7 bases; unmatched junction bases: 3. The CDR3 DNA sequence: TGCGCCAGCAGCTTGGAGGGGGCCGGTGGCTACACCTTC. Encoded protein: CASSLEGAGGYTF.

The CDR3 DNA reads TGTGCCAGCAGAGCTGCTAGCGATATAAGGGGTTATACGCAGTATTTT. Translating gives CASRAASDIRGYTQYF. J is TRBJ2-3 and V is TRBV27, with a weak D call TRBD2 (6 bases). Trimming shortened V by 6 bases and J by 7 bases, and 23 bases separated the two germline ends. The CDR3 contains 16 residues. Germline V lookup: CDR1 MNHEY, CDR2 SMNVEV (reference sequence).

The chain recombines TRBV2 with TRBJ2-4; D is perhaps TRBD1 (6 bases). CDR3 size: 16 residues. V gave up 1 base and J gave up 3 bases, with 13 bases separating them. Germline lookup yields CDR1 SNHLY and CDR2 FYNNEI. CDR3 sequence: CASSEVGAGNKNIQYF. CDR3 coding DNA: TGTGCCAGCAGTGAAGTGGGGGCCGGTAACAAAAACATTCAGTACTTC.

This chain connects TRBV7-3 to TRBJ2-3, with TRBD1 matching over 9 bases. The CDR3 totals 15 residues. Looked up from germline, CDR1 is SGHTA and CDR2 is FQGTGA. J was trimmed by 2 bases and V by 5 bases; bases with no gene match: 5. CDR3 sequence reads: CASSPGQGYTDTQYF. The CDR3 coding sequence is TGTGCCAGCAGCCCCGGACAGGGGTACACAGATACGCAGTATTTT.

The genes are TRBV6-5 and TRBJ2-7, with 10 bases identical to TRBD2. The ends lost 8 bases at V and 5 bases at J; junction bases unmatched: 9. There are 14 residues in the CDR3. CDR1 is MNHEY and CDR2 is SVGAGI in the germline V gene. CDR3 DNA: TGTGCCAGCGGGGCTAGCGGGGGAAGGGACGAGCAGTACTTC. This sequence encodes CASGASGGRDEQYF.

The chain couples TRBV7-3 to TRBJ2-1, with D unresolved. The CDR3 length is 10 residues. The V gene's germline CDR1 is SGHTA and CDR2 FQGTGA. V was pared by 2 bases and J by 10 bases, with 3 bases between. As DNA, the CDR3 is TGTGCCAGCAGCTTAGGCGAGCAGTTCTTC. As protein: CASSLGEQFF.

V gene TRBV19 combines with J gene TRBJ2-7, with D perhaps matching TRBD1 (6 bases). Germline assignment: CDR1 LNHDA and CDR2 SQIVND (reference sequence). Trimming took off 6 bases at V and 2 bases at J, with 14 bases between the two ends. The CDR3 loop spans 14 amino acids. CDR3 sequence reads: CASSDSDRPYEQYF. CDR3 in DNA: TGTGCCAGTAGCGACTCTGACAGGCCCTACGAGCAGTACTTC. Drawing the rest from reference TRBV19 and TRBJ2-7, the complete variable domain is DGGITQSPKYLFRKEGQNVTLSCEQNLNHDAMYWYRQDPGQGLRLIYYSQIVNDFQKGDIAEGYSVSREKKESFPLTVTSAQKNPTAFYLCASSDSDRPYEQYFGPGTRLTVT.

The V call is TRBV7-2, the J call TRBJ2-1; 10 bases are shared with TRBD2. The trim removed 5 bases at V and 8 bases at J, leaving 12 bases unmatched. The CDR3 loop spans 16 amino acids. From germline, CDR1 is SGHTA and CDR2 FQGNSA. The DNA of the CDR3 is TGTGCCAGCAGCACACAGCGGGAGGGCCATTTGTATGAGCAGTTCTTC. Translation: CASSTQREGHLYEQFF. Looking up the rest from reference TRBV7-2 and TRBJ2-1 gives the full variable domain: GAGVSQSPSNKVTEKGKDVELRCDPISGHTALYWYRQSLGQGLEFLIYFQGNSAPDKSGLPSDRFSAERTGGSVSTLTIQRTQQEDSAVYLCASSTQREGHLYEQFFGPGTRLTVL.

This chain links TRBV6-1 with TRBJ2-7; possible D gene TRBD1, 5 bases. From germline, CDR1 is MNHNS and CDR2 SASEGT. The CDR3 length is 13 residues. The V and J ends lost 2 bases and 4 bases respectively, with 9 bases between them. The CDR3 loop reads CASSESYRYEQYF. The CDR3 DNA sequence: TGTGCCAGCAGTGAATCGTACAGGTACGAGCAGTACTTC.

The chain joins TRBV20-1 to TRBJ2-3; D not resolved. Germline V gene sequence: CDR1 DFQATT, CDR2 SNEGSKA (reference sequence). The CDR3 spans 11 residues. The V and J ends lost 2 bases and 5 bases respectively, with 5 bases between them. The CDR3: CSARSLDTQYF. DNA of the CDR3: TGCAGTGCTAGATCCTTAGATACGCAGTATTTT.

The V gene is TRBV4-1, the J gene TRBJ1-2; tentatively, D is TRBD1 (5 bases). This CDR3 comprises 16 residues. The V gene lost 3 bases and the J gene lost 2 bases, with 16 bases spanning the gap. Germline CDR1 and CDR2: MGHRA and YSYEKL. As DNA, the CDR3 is TGCGCCAGCAGCCAGGGGGGTACCGCGGGAAACTATGGCTACACCTTC. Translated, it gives CASSQGGTAGNYGYTF.

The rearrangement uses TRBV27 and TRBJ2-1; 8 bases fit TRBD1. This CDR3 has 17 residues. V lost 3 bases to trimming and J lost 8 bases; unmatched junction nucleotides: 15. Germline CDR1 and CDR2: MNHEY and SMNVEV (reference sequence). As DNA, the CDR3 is TGTGCCAGCAGTTTGTTGATGCGACAGGGGTTTAGGTATGAGCAGTTCTTC. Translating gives CASSLLMRQGFRYEQFF.

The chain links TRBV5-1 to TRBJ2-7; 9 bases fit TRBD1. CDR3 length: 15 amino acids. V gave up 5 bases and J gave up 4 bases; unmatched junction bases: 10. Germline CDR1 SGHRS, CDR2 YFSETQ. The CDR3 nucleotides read TGCGCCAGCAGTTCCCCGGGACAGGGACCGTACGAGCAGTACTTC. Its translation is CASSSPGQGPYEQYF.